This T cell receptor (beta chain) was found in a study of CD8 T cells in ankylosing spondylitis (dated by TCRdb to about 2017). In terms of the full investigation: The study profiled T cell receptor beta repertoires in healthy donors and ankylosing spondylitis patients to find disease-linked TCR variants. The full study cohort was made up of about 24 ankylosing spondylitis patients and 108 healthy donors. Samples of peripheral blood were taken, and for ankylosing spondylitis patients, synovial fluid was collected as well.

Concerning this clonotype: The clone's antigen remains unknown. No base qualities exist here, and no much larger clone lies one base off it.

What the research found in general, with its limitations: The disease-linked clones had a CD8+ phenotype and were found at relatively low frequencies in peripheral blood. A TCR beta motif of about 8 highly homologous amino acid variants appeared characteristic of blood from ankylosing spondylitis patients. Some of the motif variants had been reported before in the synovial fluid and blood of reactive arthritis patients, a finding that suggests common disease-initiation mechanisms. The disease-linked clones were reported to be significantly enriched in matched synovial fluid samples from ankylosing spondylitis patients.

A distance of 10 bases separates the germline ends of V and J, which lose 2 bases and 5 bases respectively. CDR1 and CDR2, looked up from the germline V gene, are SGHTA and FQGNSA. Spanning cysteine to phenylalanine, the CDR3 consists of 15 amino acids. The only DNA kept is the CDR3, 45 bases in frame from the first base. Instrument used: Illumina HiSeq 2500. TCR beta libraries were prepared by quantitative 5'-RACE with molecular barcodes. As for the authors' bioinformatics: Disease-linked TCR variants were identified with a new computational method built on a probabilistic model of VDJ rearrangement. In-frame beta chains were kept once TCRdb had trimmed the public reads at Q25 with fastp and called clones with MiXCR. Every entry covers one CDR3 protein and lists the most common genes and DNA from its rows. TCRdb, not the original authors, processed these V and J calls. The sample records 330,000 or so distinct CDR3 sequences, around 8% of which are singletons. The leading ten clones occupy 14% to 15% of the sample.

Sequences were obtained from blood, either unsorted or a sorted T cell fraction (not recorded which). The chain is made from TRBV7-2 and TRBJ1-6, with the D gene call left open. This clonotype originated in a male donor with ankylosing spondylitis. The DNA sequence is given as TGTGCCAGCAGCTTATCCAGGCAGAATAATTCACCCCTCCACTTT. The translation is CASSLSRQNNSPLHF.